The sequence of this T cell receptor (beta chain) was determined in a study of radiotherapy plus CTLA-4 blockade in lung cancer. The CDR3 is 15 residues long. CDR1 SGHNT and CDR2 YENEEA come from the germline V gene. Trimming removed 3 bases at V and 6 bases at J, with 14 bases between. To note about this clone: What it binds is unknown.

Some clones are missing from TCRdb's copy, which holds only in-frame ones; the method was immunoSEQ multiplex PCR. The sample includes 120,000 or so clones, around 89% of them seen just once. In chemo-refractory metastatic non-small-cell lung cancer, patients got ipilimumab CTLA-4 blockade together with focal radiation. Findings and caveats of the study: Radiotherapy plus ipilimumab was followed by expansion in blood of tumor-derived TCR clones.

Sequenced material: peripheral blood, taken from a patient treated with radiotherapy plus ipilimumab. The chain links TRBV11-3 to TRBJ2-2; the D call may be TRBD1 or TRBD2 (5 bases each). The receptor comes from a human donor with non-small cell lung cancer that progressed on radiotherapy plus ipilimumab. CDR3 protein: CASSLLRRGPGELFF. CDR3 sequence (DNA): TGTGCCAGCAGCTTGCTGCGCCGGGGCCCCGGGGAGCTGTTTTTT.